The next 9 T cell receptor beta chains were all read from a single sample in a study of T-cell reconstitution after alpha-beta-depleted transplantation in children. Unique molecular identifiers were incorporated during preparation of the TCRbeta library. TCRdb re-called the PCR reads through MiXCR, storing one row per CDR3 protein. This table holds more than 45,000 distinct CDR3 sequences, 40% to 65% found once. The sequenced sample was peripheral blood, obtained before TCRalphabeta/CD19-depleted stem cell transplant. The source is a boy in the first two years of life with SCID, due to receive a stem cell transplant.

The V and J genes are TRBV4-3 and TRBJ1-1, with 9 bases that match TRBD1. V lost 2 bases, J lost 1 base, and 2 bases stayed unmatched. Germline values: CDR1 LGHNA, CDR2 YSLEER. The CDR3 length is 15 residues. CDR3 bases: TGCGCCAGCAGCCAACAGGACAGGGGGAACACTGAAGCTTTCTTT. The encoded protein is CASSQQDRGNTEAFF.

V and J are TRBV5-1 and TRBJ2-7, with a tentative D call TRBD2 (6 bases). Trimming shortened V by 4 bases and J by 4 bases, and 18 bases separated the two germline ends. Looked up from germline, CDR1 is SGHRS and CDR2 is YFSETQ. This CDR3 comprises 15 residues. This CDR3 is CASSGTTGLNYEQYF. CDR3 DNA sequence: TGCGCCAGCAGCGGGACGACGGGACTTAATTACGAGCAGTACTTC.

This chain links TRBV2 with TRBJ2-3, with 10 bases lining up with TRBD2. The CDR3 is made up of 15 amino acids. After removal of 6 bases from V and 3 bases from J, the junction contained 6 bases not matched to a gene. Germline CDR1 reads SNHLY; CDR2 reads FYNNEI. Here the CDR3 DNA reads TGTGCCAGCAGCCCTCTAGCGGGGGTTACAGATACGCAGTATTTT. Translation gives CASSPLAGVTDTQYF. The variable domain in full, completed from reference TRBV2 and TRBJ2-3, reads EPEVTQTPSHQVTQMGQEVILRCVPISNHLYFYWYRQILGQKVEFLVSFYNNEISEKSEIFDDQFSVERPDGSNFTLKIRSTKLEDSAMYFCASSPLAGVTDTQYFGPGTRLTVL.

The CDR3 region is CASSFPTETNVLTF. The CDR3 DNA reads as TGTGCCAGCAGCTTCCCGACAGAAACCAACGTCCTGACTTTC. The chain recombines TRBV5-5 with TRBJ2-6; D is perhaps TRBD1 (5 bases). Trimming pared 2 bases from V and 8 bases from J, leaving 11 bases between. This CDR3 comprises 14 residues. The germline V gene has CDR1 SGHKS and CDR2 YYEKEE (reference sequence).

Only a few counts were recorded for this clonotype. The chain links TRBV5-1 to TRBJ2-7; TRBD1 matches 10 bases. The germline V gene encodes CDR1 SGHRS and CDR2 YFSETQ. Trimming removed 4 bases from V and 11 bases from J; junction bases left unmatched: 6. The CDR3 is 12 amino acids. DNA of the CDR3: TGCGCCAGCAGCGCAGGGACAGGGGTGGAGTACTTC. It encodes CASSAGTGVEYF.

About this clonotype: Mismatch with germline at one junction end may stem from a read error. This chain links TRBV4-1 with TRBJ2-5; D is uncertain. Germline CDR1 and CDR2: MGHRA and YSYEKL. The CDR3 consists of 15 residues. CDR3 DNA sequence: TGCGCCAGCAGCCAGGAGAGATCCTACCAGGAGACCCAGTACTTC. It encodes CASSQERSYQETQYF.

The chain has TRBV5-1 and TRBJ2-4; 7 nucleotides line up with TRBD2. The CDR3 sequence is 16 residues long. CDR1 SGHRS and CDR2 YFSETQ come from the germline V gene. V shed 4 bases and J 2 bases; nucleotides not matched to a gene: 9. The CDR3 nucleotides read TGCGCCAGCAGCGCCGGGGGAGGGATGCCCAAAAACATTCAGTACTTC. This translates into CASSAGGGMPKNIQYF. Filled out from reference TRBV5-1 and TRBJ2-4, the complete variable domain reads KAGVTQTPRYLIKTRGQQVTLSCSPISGHRSVSWYQQTPGQGLQFLFEYFSETQRNKGNFPGRFSGRQFSNSRSEMNVSTLELGDSALYLCASSAGGGMPKNIQYFGAGTRLSVL.

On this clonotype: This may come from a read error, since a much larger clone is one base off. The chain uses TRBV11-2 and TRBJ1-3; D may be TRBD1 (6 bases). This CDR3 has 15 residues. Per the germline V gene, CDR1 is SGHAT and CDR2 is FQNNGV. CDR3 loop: CASSVGTLRGNTIHF. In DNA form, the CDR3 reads TGTGCCAGCAGCGTCGGGACACTTCGTGGAAACACCATACATTTT.

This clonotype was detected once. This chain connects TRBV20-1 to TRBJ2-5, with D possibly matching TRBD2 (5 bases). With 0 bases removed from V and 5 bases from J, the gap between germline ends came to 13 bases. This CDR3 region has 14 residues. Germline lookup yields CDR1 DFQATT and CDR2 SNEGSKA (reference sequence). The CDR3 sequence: CSARELGRSETQYF. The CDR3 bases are TGCAGTGCTAGAGAACTAGGGCGATCCGAGACCCAGTACTTC.